One and the same sample provided the 18 T cell receptor beta chains below, sequenced in a study. TCRdb itself ran the RT-PCR reads through MiXCR, one entry per CDR3 protein. The repertoire holds 550,000 to 750,000 distinct CDR3 sequences, 12% to 15% seen once, with 3% to 4.5% in the top ten. Sequencing input: memory CD4+ T cells from blood. All receptors derive from a female donor in good health, serving as a healthy control.

This clonotype was detected a few times. The V call is TRBV20-1, the J call TRBJ2-3; D is ambiguous. V was shortened by 4 bases and J by 2 bases, with 13 bases between the two germline ends. The CDR3 consists of 14 residues. The V gene's germline CDR1 is DFQATT and CDR2 SNEGSKA (reference sequence). CDR3 amino acids: CSATLDLPTDTQYF. As DNA, the CDR3 is TGCAGTGCTACCTTGGACCTACCCACAGATACGCAGTATTTT.

This clonotype was seen a handful of times. The genes are TRBV24-1 and TRBJ2-3, with TRBD1 identical over 7 bases. Germline trimming cut 6 bases from V and 1 base from J; bases unmatched to any gene: 3. Germline lookup yields CDR1 KGHDR and CDR2 SFDVKD. The CDR3 sequence is 14 residues long. In nucleotides, the CDR3 is TGTGCCACCAGTATAACAGGGGGCACAGATACGCAGTATTTT. Amino acids: CATSITGGTDTQYF.

This clonotype was recorded many times. The chain combines TRBV29-1 with TRBJ2-5, with D perhaps TRBD1 (5 bases). Looked up from germline, CDR1 is SQVTM and CDR2 is ANQGSEA. The CDR3 spans 12 residues. Here the CDR3 reads CRATSPGETQYF. In DNA form, the CDR3 reads TGCAGGGCGACATCACCAGGGGAGACCCAGTACTTC.

V gene TRBV20-1 combines with J gene TRBJ2-7; the D gene could be TRBD1 or TRBD2 (5 bases each). The CDR3 loop spans 12 amino acids. CDR1 and CDR2 from the germline V gene are DFQATT and SNEGSKA (reference sequence). Trimming pared 1 base from V and 6 bases from J, leaving 10 bases between. CDR3 sequence: CSARAPGSEQYF. The CDR3 region has the DNA TGCAGTGCTAGAGCCCCAGGGAGCGAGCAGTACTTC.

This chain connects TRBV30 to TRBJ2-5; D gene unclear. Trimming left V 3 bases short and J 2 bases short, with 13 bases between. The CDR3 length is 14 residues. Per the germline V gene, CDR1 is GTSNPN and CDR2 is SVGIG (reference sequence). CDR3 coding DNA: TGTGCCTGGAGAACCGGTTCCGTTCAAGAGACCCAGTACTTC. Translating it yields CAWRTGSVQETQYF.

In this sample, this clonotype turned up many times. The chain couples TRBV20-1 to TRBJ2-3; 7 positions match TRBD1. Germline CDR1 DFQATT, CDR2 SNEGSKA (reference sequence). V shed 2 bases, J shed 1 base, and the junction held 6 bases outside the gene matches. The CDR3 loop spans 15 amino acids. This CDR3 reads CSARLWTGRTDTQYF. The CDR3 bases are TGCAGTGCTAGACTGTGGACAGGCCGCACAGATACGCAGTATTTT.

This clonotype was detected many times. The chain uses TRBV7-6 and TRBJ2-1; D ambiguous. V shed 1 base and J shed 1 base, with 8 bases lying between them. The CDR3 has 15 amino acids. The germline V gene has CDR1 SGHVS and CDR2 FNYEAQ. CDR3 DNA sequence: TGTGCCAGCAGCTTAGACAGCTTGTCCTACAATGAGCAGTTCTTC. Protein sequence: CASSLDSLSYNEQFF. Based on the CDR3 plus reference TRBV7-6 and TRBJ2-1, the full variable domain is GAGVSQSPRYKVTKRGQDVALRCDPISGHVSLYWYRQALGQGPEFLTYFNYEAQQDKSGLPNDRFSAERPEGSISTLTIQRTEQRDSAMYRCASSLDSLSYNEQFFGPGTRLTVL.

The chain is built from TRBV5-1 and TRBJ2-2; D is possibly TRBD2 (5 bases). Deletions cut 2 bases from V and 6 bases from J, with 14 bases between. Germline-derived CDR1 and CDR2 are SGHRS and YFSETQ. This CDR3 spans 15 amino acids. The CDR3 reads CASSFIATHAGELFF. CDR3 DNA: TGCGCCAGCAGCTTTATAGCGACGCACGCCGGGGAGCTGTTTTTT.

The V call is TRBV5-1, the J call TRBJ2-1; TRBD2 aligns across 10 bases. V trimming: 0 bases; J trimming: 6 bases; junction bases outside the gene matches: 6. This CDR3 has 16 amino acids. Germline V gene data show CDR1 as SGHRS and CDR2 as YFSETQ. CDR3 bases: TGCGCCAGCAGCTTGGTGGCTAGCGGGGGACTCAATGAGCAGTTCTTC. This codes for CASSLVASGGLNEQFF. The full variable domain, in which reference TRBV5-1 and TRBJ2-1 provide the parts outside the CDR3, is KAGVTQTPRYLIKTRGQQVTLSCSPISGHRSVSWYQQTPGQGLQFLFEYFSETQRNKGNFPGRFSGRQFSNSRSEMNVSTLELGDSALYLCASSLVASGGLNEQFFGPGTRLTVL.

The chain has TRBV19 and TRBJ2-2, with 8 bases aligning to TRBD1. The CDR3 extends over 14 amino acids. V dropped 9 bases and J dropped 5; count of bases not matched to a gene: 8. Germline V CDR1 and CDR2: LNHDA, SQIVND (reference sequence). The CDR3 region has the DNA TGTGCCAGCAGCTATCGGACAGGGACCGGGGAGCTGTTTTTT. The encoded protein is CASSYRTGTGELFF.

About this clonotype itself: One end of the junction does not line up with germline, which may come from a read error. The V call is TRBV19, the J call TRBJ1-5; TRBD1 matches at 9 bases. Germline V gives CDR1 LNHDA, CDR2 SQIVND (reference sequence). The CDR3 is made up of 14 amino acids. The CDR3 sequence: CASSSRDRVEPRHF. In nucleotides, the CDR3 is TGTGCCAGTAGTAGCCGGGACAGGGTTGAGCCCCGGCATTTT.

This clonotype was seen repeatedly, ten times or more. One end of the junction is discordant with germline, which a read error may explain. The chain recombines TRBV7-7 with TRBJ2-1; 9 nucleotides align to TRBD2. Germline V gene sequence: CDR1 SSHAT, CDR2 FNYEAQ (reference sequence). The CDR3 is made up of 17 amino acids. CDR3 in DNA: TGTGCTAGCAGCTTAGCCTCCGGGACTAGCTCTATCAATGAGCAGTTCTTC. Protein: CASSLASGTSSINEQFF.

This clonotype was seen repeatedly, ten times or more. This chain links TRBV10-1 with TRBJ2-2; D is perhaps TRBD1 (6 bases). Trimming took off 4 bases at V and 0 bases at J, with 12 bases between the two ends. The CDR3 extends over 16 amino acids. Germline V gene lookup returns CDR1 WNHNN and CDR2 SYGVQD (reference sequence). CDR3 sequence reads: CASSGDRPANTGELFF. The CDR3 coding sequence is TGCGCCAGCAGTGGCGACAGGCCCGCGAACACCGGGGAGCTGTTTTTT.

The rearrangement joins TRBV6-5 to TRBJ1-1, with a weak D call TRBD1 (6 bases). Germline CDR1 is MNHEY and CDR2 is SVGAGI. This CDR3 contains 15 residues. Deletions cut 4 bases from V and 0 bases from J, with 12 bases between. Written as DNA, the CDR3 is TGTGCCAGCAGTTTAGAGGGGGTTGTGAACACTGAAGCTTTCTTT. It codes for CASSLEGVVNTEAFF.

The CDR3 region has the DNA TGTGCCACCAGACGGCCTGGCTCTGGAAACACCATATATTTT. Translated, it gives CATRRPGSGNTIYF. The rearrangement uses TRBV15 and TRBJ1-3, with no clear D. V was trimmed by 6 bases and J by 0 bases, leaving 9 bases between them. The CDR3 is 14 residues long. Germline-derived CDR1 and CDR2 are LNHNV and YYDKDF (reference sequence).

This chain connects TRBV20-1 to TRBJ1-6; 8 bases line up with TRBD1. Germline V CDR1 and CDR2: DFQATT, SNEGSKA (reference sequence). V lost 3 bases to trimming and J lost 8 bases; unmatched junction nucleotides: 9. This CDR3 is built from 15 residues. CDR3 in amino acids: CSARPGTGTDSPLHF. The CDR3 DNA reads as TGCAGTGCTAGGCCCGGGACAGGAACGGATTCACCCCTCCACTTT.

This clonotype was picked up many times. The junction and the germline gene differ at one end; a read error may be behind it. The CDR3 DNA sequence: TGTGCCAGCAGCCTAGCGGGAGTCTACAATGAGCAGTTCTTC. It codes for CASSLAGVYNEQFF. The chain links TRBV7-2 to TRBJ2-1, with TRBD2 identical over 10 bases. Germline CDR1 is SGHTA and CDR2 is FQGNSA. The CDR3 is 14 amino acids.

This clonotype has more than one count but fewer than ten. V gene TRBV7-8 combines with J gene TRBJ1-5; the D is unclear. The CDR3 is 18 residues long. CDR1 SGHVS and CDR2 FQNEAQ come from the germline V gene. Trimming left V 7 bases short and J 0 bases short, with 22 bases between. For the CDR3, the DNA is TGTGCCAGCACCGCCTTACGGCAACTAACCGATAGCAATCAGCCCCAGCATTTT. Its translation is CASTALRQLTDSNQPQHF.